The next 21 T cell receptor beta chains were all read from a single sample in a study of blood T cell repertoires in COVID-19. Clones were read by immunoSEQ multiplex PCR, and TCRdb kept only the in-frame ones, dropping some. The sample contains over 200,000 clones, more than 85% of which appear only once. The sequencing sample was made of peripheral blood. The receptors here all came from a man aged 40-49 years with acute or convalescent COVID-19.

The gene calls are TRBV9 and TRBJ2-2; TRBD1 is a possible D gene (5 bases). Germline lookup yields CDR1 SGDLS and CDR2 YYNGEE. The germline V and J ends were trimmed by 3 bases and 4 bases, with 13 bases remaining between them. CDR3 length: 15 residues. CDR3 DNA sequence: TGTGCCAGCAGCGCGTGGCAGGGTAGCACCGGGGAGCTGTTTTTT. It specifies CASSAWQGSTGELFF.

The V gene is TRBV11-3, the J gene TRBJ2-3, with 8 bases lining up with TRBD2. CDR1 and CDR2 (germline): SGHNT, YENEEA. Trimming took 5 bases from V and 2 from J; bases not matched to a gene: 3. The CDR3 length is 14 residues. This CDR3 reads CASSPGRATDTQYF. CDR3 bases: TGTGCCAGCAGCCCCGGGAGGGCCACAGATACGCAGTATTTT.

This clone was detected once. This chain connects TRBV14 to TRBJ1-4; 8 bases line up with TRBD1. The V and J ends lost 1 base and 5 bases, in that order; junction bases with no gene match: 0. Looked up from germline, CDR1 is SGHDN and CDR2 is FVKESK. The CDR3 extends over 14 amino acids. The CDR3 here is CASSQGTGNEKLFF. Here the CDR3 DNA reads TGTGCCAGCAGCCAAGGGACAGGGAATGAAAAACTGTTTTTT.

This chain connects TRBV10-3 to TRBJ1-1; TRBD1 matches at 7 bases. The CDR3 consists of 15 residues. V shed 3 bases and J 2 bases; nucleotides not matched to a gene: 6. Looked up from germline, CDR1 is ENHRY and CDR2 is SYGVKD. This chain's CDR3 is CAISEWDRRNTEAFF. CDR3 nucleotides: TGTGCCATCAGTGAATGGGACAGACGTAACACTGAAGCTTTCTTT.

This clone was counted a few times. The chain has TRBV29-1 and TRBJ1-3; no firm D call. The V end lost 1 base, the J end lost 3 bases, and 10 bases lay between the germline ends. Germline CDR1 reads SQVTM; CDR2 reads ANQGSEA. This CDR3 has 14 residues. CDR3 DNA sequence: TGCAGCGTTGAAGGGGCGTCCGGTGGAAACACCATATATTTT. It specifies CSVEGASGGNTIYF.

CDR3 residues: CASSSKHGTGLTYEQYF. CDR3 nucleotide sequence: TGCGCCAGCAGCAGTAAGCACGGGACAGGGCTAACCTACGAGCAGTACTTC. This chain connects TRBV5-1 to TRBJ2-7; 9 bases match TRBD1. Germline values: CDR1 SGHRS, CDR2 YFSETQ. Trimming at V came to 4 bases and at J to 2 bases, leaving 13 bases not matched to a gene. The CDR3 totals 17 residues.

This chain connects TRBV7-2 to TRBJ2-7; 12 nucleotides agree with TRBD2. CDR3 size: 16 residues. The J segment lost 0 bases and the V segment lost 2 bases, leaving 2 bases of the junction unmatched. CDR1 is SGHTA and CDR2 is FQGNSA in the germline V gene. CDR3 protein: CASSLTSGGSSYEQYF. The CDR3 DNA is TGTGCCAGCAGCTTAACTAGCGGGGGGAGCTCCTACGAGCAGTACTTC.

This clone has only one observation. The CDR3 protein is CASSDRGLKPQHF. For the CDR3, the DNA is TGTGCCAGCAGTGACAGGGGGCTTAAGCCCCAGCATTTT. This sequence joins TRBV6-6 and TRBJ1-5; TRBD1 matches 10 bases. V lost 5 bases to trimming and J lost 8 bases; unmatched junction nucleotides: 3. CDR1 and CDR2 from the germline V gene are MNHNY and SVGAGI (reference sequence). There are 13 residues in the CDR3.

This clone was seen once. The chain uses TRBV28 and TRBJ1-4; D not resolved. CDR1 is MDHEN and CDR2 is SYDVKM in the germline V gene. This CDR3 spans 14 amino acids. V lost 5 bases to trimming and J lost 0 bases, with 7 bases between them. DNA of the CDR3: TGTGCCAGCAGTGTAACTGCAACTAATGAAAAACTGTTTTTT. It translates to CASSVTATNEKLFF.

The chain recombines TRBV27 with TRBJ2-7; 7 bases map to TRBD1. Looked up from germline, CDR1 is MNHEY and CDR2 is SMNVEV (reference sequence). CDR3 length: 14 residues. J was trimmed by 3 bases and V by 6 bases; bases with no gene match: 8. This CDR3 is CASSFAGTDYEQYF. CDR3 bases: TGTGCCAGCAGCTTCGCCGGGACAGACTACGAGCAGTACTTC.

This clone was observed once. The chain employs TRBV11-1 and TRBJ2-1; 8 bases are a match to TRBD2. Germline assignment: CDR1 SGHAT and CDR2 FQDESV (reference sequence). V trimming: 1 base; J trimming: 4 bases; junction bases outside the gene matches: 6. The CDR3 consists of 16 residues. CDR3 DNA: TGTGCCAGCAGCTTAGTTGGGATAGCGGGGTACAATGAGCAGTTCTTC. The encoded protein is CASSLVGIAGYNEQFF. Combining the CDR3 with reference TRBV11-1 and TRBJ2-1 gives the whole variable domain EAEVAQSPRYKITEKSQAVAFWCDPISGHATLYWYRQILGQGPELLVQFQDESVVDDSQLPKDRFSAERLKGVDSTLKIQPAELGDSAMYLCASSLVGIAGYNEQFFGPGTRLTVL.

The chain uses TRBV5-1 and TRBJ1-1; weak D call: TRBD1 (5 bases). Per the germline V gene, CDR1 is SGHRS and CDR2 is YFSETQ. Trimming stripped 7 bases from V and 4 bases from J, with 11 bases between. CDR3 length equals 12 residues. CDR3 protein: CASRQPGTEAFF. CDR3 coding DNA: TGCGCCAGCCGACAGCCGGGCACTGAAGCTTTCTTT. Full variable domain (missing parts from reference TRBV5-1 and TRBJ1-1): KAGVTQTPRYLIKTRGQQVTLSCSPISGHRSVSWYQQTPGQGLQFLFEYFSETQRNKGNFPGRFSGRQFSNSRSEMNVSTLELGDSALYLCASRQPGTEAFFGQGTRLTVV.

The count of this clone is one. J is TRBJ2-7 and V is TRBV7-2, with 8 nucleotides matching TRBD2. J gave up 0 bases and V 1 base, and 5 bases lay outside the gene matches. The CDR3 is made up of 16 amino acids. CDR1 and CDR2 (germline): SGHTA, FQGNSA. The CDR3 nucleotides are TGTGCCAGCAGCTTAGTTAGCGGGGTAAGCTCCTACGAGCAGTACTTC. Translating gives CASSLVSGVSSYEQYF.

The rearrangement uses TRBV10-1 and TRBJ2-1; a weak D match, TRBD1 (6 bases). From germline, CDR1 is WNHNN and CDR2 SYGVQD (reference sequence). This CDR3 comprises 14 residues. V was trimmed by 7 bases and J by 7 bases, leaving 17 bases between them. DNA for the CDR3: TGCGCCAGCAACCCGACAGGATTACGTAATGAGCAGTTCTTC. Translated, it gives CASNPTGLRNEQFF.

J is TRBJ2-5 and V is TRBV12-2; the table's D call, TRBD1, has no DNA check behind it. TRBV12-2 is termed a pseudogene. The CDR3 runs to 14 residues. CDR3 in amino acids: CASRPRDREGTQYF. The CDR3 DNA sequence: TGTGCAAGTCGCCCCCGGGACAGGGAAGGGACCCAGTACTTC.

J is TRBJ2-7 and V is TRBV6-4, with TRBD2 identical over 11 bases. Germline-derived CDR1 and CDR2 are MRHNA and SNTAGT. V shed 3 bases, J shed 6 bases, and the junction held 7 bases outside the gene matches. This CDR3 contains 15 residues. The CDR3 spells CASSEVAGGPGEQYF. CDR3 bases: TGTGCCAGCAGTGAAGTAGCGGGGGGGCCCGGCGAGCAGTACTTC.

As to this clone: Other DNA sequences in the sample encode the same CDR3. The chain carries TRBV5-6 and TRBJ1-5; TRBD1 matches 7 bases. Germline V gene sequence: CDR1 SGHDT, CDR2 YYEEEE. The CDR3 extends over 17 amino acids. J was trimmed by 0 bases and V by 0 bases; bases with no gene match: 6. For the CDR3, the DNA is TGTGCCAGCAGCTTGGGGACAGGTCCTTATAGCAATCAGCCCCAGCATTTT. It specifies CASSLGTGPYSNQPQHF.

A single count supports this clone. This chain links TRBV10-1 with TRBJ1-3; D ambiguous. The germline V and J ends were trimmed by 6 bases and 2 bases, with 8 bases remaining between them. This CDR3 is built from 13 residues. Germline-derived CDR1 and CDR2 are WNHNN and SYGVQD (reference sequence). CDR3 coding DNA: TGCGCCAGCAGCCGGGGTACTGGAAACACCATATATTTT. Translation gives CASSRGTGNTIYF.

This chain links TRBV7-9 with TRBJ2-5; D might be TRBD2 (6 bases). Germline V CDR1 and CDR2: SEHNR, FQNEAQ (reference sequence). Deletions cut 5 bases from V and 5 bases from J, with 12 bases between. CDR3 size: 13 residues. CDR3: CASSPGLRETQYF. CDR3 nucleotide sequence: TGTGCCAGCAGCCCGGGACTGAGGGAGACCCAGTACTTC. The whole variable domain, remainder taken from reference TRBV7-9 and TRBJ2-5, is DTGVSQNPRHKITKRGQNVTFRCDPISEHNRLYWYRQTLGQGPEFLTYFQNEAQLEKSRLLSDRFSAERPKGSFSTLEIQRTEQGDSAMYLCASSPGLRETQYFGPGTRLLVL.

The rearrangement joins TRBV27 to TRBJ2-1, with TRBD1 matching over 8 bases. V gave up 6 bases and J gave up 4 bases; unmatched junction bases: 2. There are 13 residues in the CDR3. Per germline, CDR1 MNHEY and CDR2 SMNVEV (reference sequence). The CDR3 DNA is TGTGCCAGCAGCGGGACAGGTTACAATGAGCAGTTCTTC. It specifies CASSGTGYNEQFF.

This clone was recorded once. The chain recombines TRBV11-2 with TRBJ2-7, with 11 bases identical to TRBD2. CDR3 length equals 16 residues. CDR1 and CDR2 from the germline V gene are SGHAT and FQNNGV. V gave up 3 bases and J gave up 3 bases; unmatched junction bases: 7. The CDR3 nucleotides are TGTGCCAGCAGCTTTGGGGAGGGACTAGCGGTCTACGAGCAGTACTTC. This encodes CASSFGEGLAVYEQYF.